These T cell receptor beta chains were read from a single sample in a study of CD8 T cells in ankylosing spondylitis. TCRdb re-derived calls from the 5' RACE reads in MiXCR, one entry per CDR3 protein. The sample carries under 300,000 distinct CDR3 sequences, roughly a tenth recorded once. The sequencing input was blood, either unsorted or a sorted T cell fraction (not recorded which). The origin of the receptors is a male donor with ankylosing spondylitis or in good health (not recorded which). CDR3s include the opening cysteine and the closing phenylalanine or tryptophan. Expanded clones are given a class, and other clones once, few, many or no size at all.

size,length,V,J,CDR3
many,11,TRBV5-1,TRBJ2-1,CASSRGSEQFF
many,17,TRBV19,TRBJ2-1,CASSLAGAESSYNEQFF
many,12,TRBV20-1,TRBJ1-2,CSASQGAKGYTF
many,15,TRBV27,TRBJ1-1,CASSFRPGLNTEAFF
many,14,TRBV5-1,TRBJ1-1,CASSFQGSRGEAFF
NA,12,TRBV7-9,TRBJ1-2,CASSLPNYGYTF
many,14,TRBV5-1,TRBJ2-1,CASSLRGNYNEQFF
many,13,TRBV12-3/TRBV12-4,TRBJ2-3,CASSLGYTDTQYF
NA,16,TRBV7-9,TRBJ2-3,CASSLAGGVRTDTQYF
many,15,TRBV5-1,TRBJ1-2,CASSLASGHVYGYTF
many,15,TRBV3-1,TRBJ2-5,CASSQPSGSRETQYF
many,14,TRBV5-1,TRBJ2-5,CASGKAGSGETQYF
many,15,TRBV4-1,TRBJ2-1,CASSLHGTQDNEQFF
many,13,TRBV30,TRBJ2-3,CAWGPRGADTQYF
NA,14,TRBV3-1,TRBJ2-1,CASSQDSGGREQFF
many,15,TRBV11-2,TRBJ2-5,CASSFSSGWKETQYF
many,15,TRBV5-1,TRBJ2-2,CASSLAGGGTGELFF
few,13,TRBV19,TRBJ2-2,CATRRGGSGELFF
many,16,TRBV6-1,TRBJ1-5,CASSEDGGGSNQPQHF
many,13,TRBV7-2,TRBJ2-5,CASSTSGGETQYF
many,18,TRBV11-1,TRBJ2-7,CASSFWARAGSFAYEQYF
many,12,TRBV29-1,TRBJ2-1,CSVDRGADEQFF
many,16,TRBV20-1,TRBJ2-1,CSARATGTSGSDEQFF
many,13,TRBV12-3/TRBV12-4,TRBJ2-1,CASSLRLAGEQFF
few,17,TRBV7-2,TRBJ2-1,CASSRRAGVSSYNEQFF
NA,12,TRBV20-1,TRBJ2-5,CSARTGLETQYF
NA,16,TRBV7-2,TRBJ1-4,CASSLEGVGGNEKLFF
NA,13,TRBV4-1,TRBJ1-2,CASSQPDNYGYTF
many,15,TRBV12-3/TRBV12-4,TRBJ2-5,CASSERGAGGETQYF
NA,14,TRBV7-9,TRBJ2-1,CASSLSGRDNEQFF
many,13,TRBV5-1,TRBJ2-1,CASSLEGLGEQFF
many,15,TRBV7-2,TRBJ1-5,CASSTHRTGGQPQHF
many,14,TRBV29-1,TRBJ1-1,CSVETPHQYSEAFF
NA,17,TRBV4-1,TRBJ2-7,CASSRPGQGAGSYEQYF
many,12,TRBV3-1,TRBJ2-7,CASSQPTSEQYF
many,15,TRBV12-3/TRBV12-4,TRBJ2-2,CASRTTGGLTGELFF
NA,17,TRBV6-2/TRBV6-3,TRBJ2-3,CASSPMWLAGGTDTQYF
few,17,TRBV20-1,TRBJ2-6,CSASETPGGSGANVLTF
NA,14,TRBV3-1,TRBJ2-5,CASSHGQGGETQYF
NA,12,TRBV28,TRBJ2-7,CASTTGAYEQYF
many,17,TRBV20-1,TRBJ2-4,CSARPQGGGLAKNIQYF
many,12,TRBV20-1,TRBJ2-5,CSARLPVETQYF
few,14,TRBV5-1,TRBJ2-1,CASSLEGEYNEQFF
many,13,TRBV12-5,TRBJ2-1,CASFASGNNEQFF
many,14,TRBV27,TRBJ2-4,CASSLGLAKNIQYF